The TCR beta chain described here comes from a study of blood T cell repertoires in COVID-19. Profiled with immunoSEQ multiplex PCR; TCRdb holds only in-frame clones, not every one. This table holds about 200,000 clones, roughly nine tenths found once. Unmatched junction bases numbered 5, after V lost 5 bases and J lost 8 bases. The germline CDR1 and CDR2 sequences are LNHDA and SQIVND (reference sequence). This CDR3 is 12 amino acids long. Sequences were obtained from peripheral blood. The rearrangement uses TRBV19 and TRBJ1-1; 7 positions match TRBD1. The clonotype originates from a woman aged 65 to 85 with acute or convalescent COVID-19. The CDR3: CASSHRDREAFF. The CDR3 nucleotides are TGTGCCAGTAGTCACCGGGACAGAGAAGCTTTCTTT.